The 21 T cell receptor beta chains below all came from one sample that was sequenced in a study of T cell responses to AZD1222 COVID-19 vaccine. Clones were sequenced by immunoSEQ multiplex PCR, and TCRdb holds only the in-frame ones, with some missing. The sample shows some 16,000 clones, around 80% of them seen only once. Material: peripheral blood, obtained 28 days after the second AZD1222 dose. The receptors were gathered from an adult who received the AZD1222 COVID-19 vaccine.

Here the CDR3 DNA reads TGTGCCAGCAGCCAAGATAGGGGGAGCTATGGCTACACCTTC. Translating it yields CASSQDRGSYGYTF. The chain combines TRBV4-2 with TRBJ1-2; D is perhaps TRBD1 (6 bases). V was clipped by 0 bases and J by 4 bases, with 9 bases between them. The CDR3 is 14 amino acids. Germline V CDR1 and CDR2: LGHNA, YNFKEQ.

The chain employs TRBV27 and TRBJ2-2; D not resolved. Germline CDR1 reads MNHEY; CDR2 reads SMNVEV (reference sequence). The V gene lost 3 bases and the J gene lost 3 bases, with 8 bases spanning the gap. The CDR3 extends over 14 amino acids. The CDR3, as DNA: TGTGCCAGCAGTTTGGTAGGGCACACCGGGGAGCTGTTTTTT. It specifies CASSLVGHTGELFF.

The genes are TRBV5-1 and TRBJ1-3; D possibly corresponds to TRBD1 (5 bases). Germline V gene sequence: CDR1 SGHRS, CDR2 YFSETQ. The CDR3 has 16 amino acids. V gave up 0 bases and J gave up 2 bases, with 12 bases separating them. The CDR3: CASSLGGTRAGNTIYF. The CDR3 DNA is TGCGCCAGCAGCTTGGGAGGGACGAGGGCTGGAAACACCATATATTTT.

The chain uses TRBV18 and TRBJ1-5; the match to TRBD1 covers 7 bases. CDR1 and CDR2 (germline): KGHSH, LQKENI. V was clipped by 6 bases and J by 3 bases; unmatched bases: 5. The CDR3 spans 14 residues. This CDR3 is CASSQGTDNQPQHF. CDR3 nucleotides: TGTGCCAGCTCCCAAGGGACAGACAATCAGCCCCAGCATTTT.

V gene TRBV18 combines with J gene TRBJ1-3; D is possibly TRBD1 (5 bases). The CDR3 contains 16 residues. Deletions cut 2 bases from V and 0 bases from J, with 11 bases between. CDR1 is KGHSH and CDR2 is LQKENI in the germline V gene. In DNA form, the CDR3 reads TGTGCCAGCTCACCATCCGACGGGGGCTCTGGAAACACCATATATTTT. This gives the protein CASSPSDGGSGNTIYF. Combining the CDR3 with reference TRBV18 and TRBJ1-3 gives the whole variable domain NAGVMQNPRHLVRRRGQEARLRCSPMKGHSHVYWYRQLPEEGLKFMVYLQKENIIDESGMPKERFSAEFPKEGPSILRIQQVVRGDSAAYFCASSPSDGGSGNTIYFGEGSWLTVV.

This clone was seen a few times. This chain links TRBV29-1 with TRBJ1-5; D ambiguous. Germline V gene data show CDR1 as SQVTM and CDR2 as ANQGSEA. The germline V and J ends were trimmed by 4 bases and 3 bases, with 10 bases remaining between them. The length of the CDR3 is 13 residues. Here the CDR3 reads CSVGGQLNQPQHF. The CDR3 DNA reads as TGCAGCGTTGGAGGGCAGCTCAATCAGCCCCAGCATTTT.

The chain uses TRBV4-3 and TRBJ1-3, with D perhaps TRBD1 (5 bases). Trimming took off 1 base at V and 4 bases at J, with 14 bases between the two ends. The germline V gene has CDR1 LGHNA and CDR2 YSLEER. The CDR3 sequence is 16 residues long. The CDR3 reads CASSQAPTVRGNTIYF. The CDR3 DNA sequence: TGCGCCAGCAGCCAAGCCCCGACAGTGCGGGGAAACACCATATATTTT.

The genes are TRBV23-1 and TRBJ2-7; a possible D gene is TRBD1 (5 bases). TRBV23-1 is an ORF, with its function uncertain. CDR3 size: 13 residues. Trimming cost V 7 bases and J 4 bases, with 14 bases left between them. The CDR3 spells CASTGARLYEQYF. CDR3 in DNA: TGCGCCAGCACTGGGGCCCGTCTTTACGAGCAGTACTTC.

This clone was seen once. The gene calls are TRBV6-2 or TRBV6-3 and TRBJ1-5; D is ambiguous. The germline V gene encodes CDR1 MNHEY and CDR2 SVGEGT. The CDR3 is 14 residues long. V was pared by 0 bases and J by 6 bases, with 9 bases between. The CDR3: CASSYSIVGQPQHF. CDR3 nucleotides: TGTGCCAGCAGTTACTCGATAGTAGGTCAGCCCCAGCATTTT.

V usage is TRBV15 and J usage is TRBJ2-7; 7 nucleotides agree with TRBD2. There are 15 residues in the CDR3. From germline, CDR1 is LNHNV and CDR2 YYDKDF (reference sequence). The V gene end was trimmed by 0 bases and the J gene end by 2 bases; junction bases not matched to a gene: 4. The CDR3 sequence is CATSRETSWAYEQYF. CDR3 DNA: TGTGCCACCAGCAGAGAGACTAGCTGGGCCTACGAGCAGTACTTC.

The V call is TRBV9, the J call TRBJ1-2; no clear D gene. Trimming pared 0 bases from V and 5 bases from J, leaving 8 bases between. CDR3 length: 13 residues. Germline lookup yields CDR1 SGDLS and CDR2 YYNGEE. The CDR3 protein is CASSVAAAYGYTF. The CDR3 coding sequence is TGTGCCAGCAGCGTAGCGGCAGCTTATGGCTACACCTTC.

In its sample, this clone was seen once. The chain carries TRBV7-2 and TRBJ2-2, with TRBD2 as a possible D gene (6 bases). The germline V gene encodes CDR1 SGHTA and CDR2 FQGNSA. V was clipped by 6 bases and J by 4 bases, with 18 bases between them. The CDR3 has 16 amino acids. The CDR3 region has the DNA TGTGCCAGCAGATTAACGGGAGCTGGGACCACCGGGGAGCTGTTTTTT. Residues: CASRLTGAGTTGELFF.

V gene TRBV19 combines with J gene TRBJ1-5; a weak D match, TRBD1 (6 bases). CDR1 is LNHDA and CDR2 is SQIVND in the germline V gene (reference sequence). Trimming shortened V by 9 bases and J by 0 bases, and 12 bases separated the two germline ends. The CDR3 is 14 residues long. The CDR3 DNA sequence: TGTGCCAGCTGTCGCAGGGGTAGCAATCAGCCCCAGCATTTT. Its translation: CASCRRGSNQPQHF.

The chain couples TRBV5-1 to TRBJ1-1; 8 bases line up with TRBD1. The germline V gene has CDR1 SGHRS and CDR2 YFSETQ. The CDR3 extends over 11 amino acids. Trimming cost V 4 bases and J 8 bases; bases outside gene matches: 1. CDR3 nucleotide sequence: TGCGCCAGCAGCGGGGACAGGGAAGCTTTCTTT. Translated: CASSGDREAFF.

This rearrangement joins TRBV5-4 to TRBJ1-1; tentative D call: TRBD1 (5 bases). CDR3 length: 15 amino acids. V was trimmed by 4 bases and J by 1 base, leaving 14 bases between them. From germline, CDR1 is SGHNT and CDR2 YYREEE (reference sequence). The CDR3 DNA reads as TGTGCCAGCAGCCTGGGACCTACAGCGAACACTGAAGCTTTCTTT. It translates to CASSLGPTANTEAFF.

There are a few counts of this clone. This chain links TRBV5-1 with TRBJ2-7; maybe TRBD2 (5 bases). The length of the CDR3 is 14 residues. Trimming removed 2 bases from V and 7 bases from J, with 16 bases in between. Germline assignment: CDR1 SGHRS and CDR2 YFSETQ. CDR3 DNA: TGCGCCAGCAGCTTCGGGGAGATTTTGGGAGAGCAGTACTTC. This encodes CASSFGEILGEQYF.

This clone has only one observation. The chain carries TRBV19 and TRBJ2-2; D remains ambiguous. The CDR3 totals 16 residues. Germline V gives CDR1 LNHDA, CDR2 SQIVND (reference sequence). Trimming stripped 3 bases from V and 4 bases from J, with 15 bases between. The CDR3 loop reads CASSIRSFSFTGELFF. The CDR3 DNA reads as TGTGCCAGTAGTATTCGGTCCTTTTCCTTCACCGGGGAGCTGTTTTTT.

This chain connects TRBV5-1 to TRBJ2-5; TRBD2 aligns across 8 bases. Germline V gives CDR1 SGHRS, CDR2 YFSETQ. The CDR3 is 14 residues long. Trimming at V came to 5 bases and at J to 2 bases, leaving 5 bases not matched to a gene. The CDR3 DNA reads as TGCGCCAGCAGAACTAGCGGTTGGCAAGAGACCCAGTACTTC. It codes for CASRTSGWQETQYF.

The chain carries TRBV15 and TRBJ2-2; a weak D match, TRBD2 (6 bases). Germline V CDR1 and CDR2: LNHNV, YYDKDF (reference sequence). Between the trimmed V and J ends, which lost 10 bases and 4 bases, there was a span of 19 bases. The CDR3 runs 15 residues. The CDR3 sequence: CAIPTSPIPTGELFF. The CDR3 DNA follows: TGTGCCATCCCCACTAGCCCAATTCCCACCGGGGAGCTGTTTTTT.

V is TRBV18 and J is TRBJ2-1; a weak D match, TRBD1 (6 bases). The V end was cut by 3 bases, the J end by 1 base, with 10 bases between. The CDR3 loop spans 15 amino acids. CDR1 and CDR2 (germline): KGHSH, LQKENI. The CDR3 DNA follows: TGTGCCAGCTCACCGCGACAGGATTCCTACAATGAGCAGTTCTTC. This translates into CASSPRQDSYNEQFF.

The rearrangement links TRBV27 to TRBJ1-1; TRBD1 is a possible D gene (5 bases). Germline CDR1 and CDR2: MNHEY and SMNVEV (reference sequence). The CDR3 has 14 residues. V was pared by 0 bases and J by 5 bases, with 10 bases between. CDR3 sequence (DNA): TGTGCCAGCAGTTTATCGGAGGGACTGACTGAAGCTTTCTTT. Translating gives CASSLSEGLTEAFF.